The clone carrying this TCR beta chain was seen many times. This record belongs to a study of regulatory T cells in long-lasting Graves disease. Specified time point: newly diagnosed GD, antithyroid drugs for less than 3 months. The authors made the TCR library using RNA they extracted from PBMCs. To make TCR beta libraries, researchers used iRepertoire HTBI primers and Arm-PCR of CDR3 regions. In TCRdb, the multiplex PCR reads were re-called with MiXCR into one record per CDR3 protein. In the table there are hundreds of thousands of distinct CDR3 sequences, 16% of which are singletons. Germline V gene sequence: CDR1 SNHLY, CDR2 FYNNEI. Trimming took 6 bases from V and 3 from J, leaving 14 bases between them. This CDR3 has 14 amino acids. The same data also went into a second study, on T cells in Graves' hyperthyroidism and ophthalmopathy.

Here the sequenced sample was peripheral blood mononuclear cells (PBMCs), taken at new diagnosis, from a patient treated with antithyroid drugs. This receptor was obtained from a man between 40 and 49 years old with Graves disease. The rearrangement links TRBV2 to TRBJ1-1; D unclear. In nucleotides, the CDR3 is TGTGCCAGCAGGAAAAGTAAAATTTACACTGAAGCTTTCTTT. This gives the protein CASRKSKIYTEAFF.